A selection of T cell receptor beta chains follows, all from one sample in a study of beta chain features in type 1 diabetes. Data came from immunoSEQ multiplex PCR; TCRdb stores just in-frame clones and leaves some out. The data hold around 600,000 clones, with around 12% observed a single time. Specimen: naive CD4+ T cells from blood. These receptor sequences come from a man aged 25 to 40 with type 1 diabetes. CDR3s include the opening cysteine and the closing phenylalanine or tryptophan. The order of the fields is V gene, J gene, CDR3 protein.

TRBV4-3,TRBJ2-7,CASSQEEAAYEQYF
TRBV29-1,TRBJ1-3,CSVGDRGSSGNTIYF
TRBV5-1,TRBJ1-4,CASSLGDREKLFF
TRBV9,TRBJ2-1,CASSVELGRNEQFF
TRBV6-5,TRBJ2-4,CATSPGGGKNIQYF
TRBV19,TRBJ1-2,CASSVGPSREGYTF
TRBV5-4,TRBJ1-5,CASSPDGSNQPQHF
TRBV9,TRBJ2-7,CASSPSQDSSYEQYF
TRBV5-1,TRBJ2-4,CASSLEGTQNIQYF
TRBV9,TRBJ2-5,CASSGTGAVGETQYF
TRBV19,TRBJ1-1,CASSIPGRGKTEAFF
TRBV6-5,TRBJ2-5,CASSRLVGGSETQYF
TRBV11-1,TRBJ2-7,CASSRDRNSYEQYF
TRBV7-9,TRBJ2-7,CASSLTRGSYEQYF
TRBV9,TRBJ1-2,CASPYGYTF
TRBV6-6,TRBJ2-1,CASSQMNEQFF
TRBV7-6,TRBJ2-3,CASSLVGESDTQYF
TRBV5-4,TRBJ2-4,CASSPDRGLGNIQYF
TRBV6-6,TRBJ2-5,CASRSTSGGYQETQYF
TRBV9,TRBJ2-5,CASSVGGSRAETQYF
TRBV4-2,TRBJ1-5,CASSQEVSGFGPNQPQHF
TRBV27,TRBJ1-1,CASSAGRRTEAFF
TRBV4-3,TRBJ1-5,CASSQDGGGGYQPQHF
TRBV28,TRBJ2-4,CASRGPGPLRDIQYF
TRBV10-3,TRBJ1-2,CAISAQESNYGYTF
TRBV6-1,TRBJ2-7,CASSDYSYSSYEQYF
TRBV7-2,TRBJ2-5,CASSVNGGKETQYF
TRBV20-1,TRBJ2-7,CSAAGPYEQYF
TRBV29-1,TRBJ2-7,CSVGNRTGTLGQYF
TRBV7-2,TRBJ2-7,CASSYGGGVGYEQYF
TRBV11-2,TRBJ2-3,CASSLGVADTQYF
TRBV5-1,TRBJ2-5,CASSPTGGKETQYF
TRBV19,TRBJ2-5,CASSTTGVRTQYF
TRBV7-9,TRBJ2-1,CASSHAATGQYNEQFF
TRBV11-2,TRBJ1-2,CASSPRVTTNYGYTF
TRBV7-3,TRBJ1-1,CASSRLWDTEAFF
TRBV7-2,TRBJ2-4,CASSLIALAKNIQYF
TRBV7-9,TRBJ2-1,CASSNRGDIGEQFF
TRBV4-1,TRBJ1-1,CASSQPGTEDEAFF
TRBV29-1,TRBJ1-2,CSVESGQGYGYTF
TRBV14,TRBJ2-3,CASSQSRLTGTQYF
TRBV29-1,TRBJ1-1,CSVVMGWGLNTEAFF
TRBV6-5,TRBJ2-7,CASSSQGQGRHEQYF
TRBV9,TRBJ1-1,CASSGRTRPGTEAFF
TRBV19,TRBJ1-5,CASRGTDYNQPQHF
TRBV7-2,TRBJ1-3,CASSLNPVSGNTIYF
TRBV6-4,TRBJ2-3,CASSIAGEGDTQYF
TRBV7-8,TRBJ2-3,CASNPVRLAGGQVKDTQYF
TRBV4-3,TRBJ1-2,CASSQDPGRGYGYTF
TRBV29-1,TRBJ2-2,CSVGSSFELFF